Below are 14 T cell receptor beta chains sequenced from a single sample in a study of cytotoxic CD8 clonotypes in ibrutinib-treated CLL. Some clones are missing from TCRdb's copy, which holds only in-frame ones; the method was immunoSEQ multiplex PCR. This table has about 24,000 clones, around 73% appearing once. The sample was PBMCs, taken before ibrutinib treatment. All receptors come from a human donor with chronic lymphocytic leukemia.

The chain links TRBV6-5 to TRBJ1-2, with D unresolved. CDR3 size: 15 residues. Per germline, CDR1 MNHEY and CDR2 SVGAGI. Trimming pared 6 bases from V and 8 bases from J, leaving 22 bases between. The CDR3 loop is CASRGKQFSTGGYTF. The CDR3 DNA is TGTGCCAGCAGGGGAAAACAGTTTTCTACGGGCGGCTACACCTTC.

V usage is TRBV7-7 and J usage is TRBJ1-5; TRBD1 is a possible D gene (5 bases). Germline CDR1 SSHAT, CDR2 FNYEAQ (reference sequence). The CDR3 has 14 amino acids. Trimming shortened V by 1 base and J by 8 bases, and 12 bases separated the two germline ends. CDR3 residues: CASSLGGREEPQHF. The CDR3, as DNA: TGTGCCAGCAGCTTAGGGGGGAGAGAGGAGCCCCAGCATTTT.

The chain recombines TRBV7-2 with TRBJ2-7; D is possibly TRBD1 or TRBD2 (5 bases each). V lost 2 bases and J lost 7, with 21 bases in between. Germline CDR1 and CDR2: SGHTA and FQGNSA. The CDR3 length is 16 residues. CDR3 coding DNA: TGTGCCAGCAGCTTACCCCCGGGACCCGGTAGAGAGGAGCAGTACTTC. Translating it yields CASSLPPGPGREEQYF. The complete variable domain, with remaining parts taken from reference TRBV7-2 and TRBJ2-7, reads GAGVSQSPSNKVTEKGKDVELRCDPISGHTALYWYRQSLGQGLEFLIYFQGNSAPDKSGLPSDRFSAERTGGSVSTLTIQRTQQEDSAVYLCASSLPPGPGREEQYFGPGTRLTVT.

The chain recombines TRBV15 with TRBJ2-7; D is uncertain. This CDR3 comprises 16 residues. Germline loops: CDR1 LNHNV, CDR2 YYDKDF (reference sequence). V lost 0 bases and J lost 3, with 15 bases in between. The CDR3 DNA reads as TGTGCCACCAGCAGAGATGTTAGGGTTAACCACTACGAGCAGTACTTC. Amino acids: CATSRDVRVNHYEQYF.

The CDR3 region is CAWSVGAGVQETQYF. In DNA, the CDR3 is TGTGCCTGGAGTGTAGGTGCGGGGGTACAAGAGACCCAGTACTTC. The chain uses TRBV30 and TRBJ2-5; 7 nucleotides line up with TRBD2. The CDR3 has 15 residues. The ends lost 0 bases at V and 2 bases at J; junction bases unmatched: 6. Germline values: CDR1 GTSNPN, CDR2 SVGIG (reference sequence).

This rearrangement joins TRBV5-1 to TRBJ2-3; TRBD2 might be the D (6 bases). V lost 6 bases and J lost 0, with 11 bases in between. Germline CDR1 and CDR2: SGHRS and YFSETQ. The CDR3 runs to 14 residues. The CDR3 region has the DNA TGCGCCAGCAAGATCGGGACTAGCACAGATACGCAGTATTTT. It yields the protein CASKIGTSTDTQYF.

The J gene is TRBJ2-5, the V gene TRBV5-1; 7 nucleotides agree with TRBD1. From germline, CDR1 is SGHRS and CDR2 YFSETQ. Germline trimming cut 4 bases from V and 8 bases from J; bases unmatched to any gene: 8. The CDR3 has 13 amino acids. The CDR3 is CASSADGTATQYF. The CDR3 coding sequence is TGCGCCAGCAGCGCCGACGGGACAGCTACCCAGTACTTC.

This clone showed up just a few times. V gene TRBV5-1 combines with J gene TRBJ2-2; D not certain. Per germline, CDR1 SGHRS and CDR2 YFSETQ. Trimming pared 4 bases from V and 1 base from J, leaving 8 bases between. The CDR3 is 14 amino acids. The CDR3 loop reads CASSDTLNTGELFF. The DNA of the CDR3 is TGCGCCAGCAGCGACACCTTGAACACCGGGGAGCTGTTTTTT.

The chain joins TRBV9 to TRBJ2-1; the D call may be TRBD1 or TRBD2 (5 bases each). This CDR3 has 12 residues. Trimming pared 0 bases from V and 8 bases from J, leaving 6 bases between. Germline V lookup: CDR1 SGDLS, CDR2 YYNGEE. The CDR3, as DNA: TGTGCCAGCAGCGTAGCGGGACATGAGCAGTTCTTC. This gives the protein CASSVAGHEQFF.

This clone was counted between two and nine times. The chain employs TRBV19 and TRBJ2-7, with D uncertain. Per the germline V gene, CDR1 is LNHDA and CDR2 is SQIVND (reference sequence). This CDR3 has 13 amino acids. The V end was cut by 3 bases, the J end by 3 bases, with 9 bases between. CDR3 coding DNA: TGTGCCAGTAGTATCGACCGATACTACGAGCAGTACTTC. It is translated as CASSIDRYYEQYF. Complete variable domain (other parts from reference TRBV19 and TRBJ2-7): DGGITQSPKYLFRKEGQNVTLSCEQNLNHDAMYWYRQDPGQGLRLIYYSQIVNDFQKGDIAEGYSVSREKKESFPLTVTSAQKNPTAFYLCASSIDRYYEQYFGPGTRLTVT.

The J gene is TRBJ2-7, the V gene TRBV7-9, with unresolved D. Between the trimmed V and J ends, which lost 3 bases and 6 bases, there was a span of 12 bases. In germline, CDR1 is SEHNR, CDR2 FQNEAQ (reference sequence). The CDR3 is 13 amino acids. Here the CDR3 DNA reads TGTGCCAGCAGCTTCTTGCGACCGGCCGAGCAGTACTTC. It codes for CASSFLRPAEQYF. Supplemented by reference TRBV7-9 and TRBJ2-7, the full variable domain reads DTGVSQNPRHKITKRGQNVTFRCDPISEHNRLYWYRQTLGQGPEFLTYFQNEAQLEKSRLLSDRFSAERPKGSFSTLEIQRTEQGDSAMYLCASSFLRPAEQYFGPGTRLTVT.

This chain links TRBV29-1 with TRBJ2-7; 15 bases line up with TRBD2. V lost 4 bases and J lost 0; bases outside the gene matches: 4. CDR1 and CDR2 (germline): SQVTM, ANQGSEA. The CDR3 length is 16 residues. DNA of the CDR3: TGCAGCGTTGCCGCGGGACTAGCGGGAGGCTCCTACGAGCAGTACTTC. It encodes CSVAAGLAGGSYEQYF.

The rearrangement joins TRBV7-2 to TRBJ2-7; D perhaps matches TRBD1 (5 bases). The germline V gene encodes CDR1 SGHTA and CDR2 FQGNSA. The CDR3 covers 14 residues. The V and J ends lost 1 base and 0 bases respectively, with 7 bases between them. CDR3 sequence (DNA): TGTGCCAGCAGCTTAGACAGGAGCTCCTACGAGCAGTACTTC. Amino acid sequence: CASSLDRSSYEQYF.

V gene TRBV10-3 combines with J gene TRBJ1-2; 8 nucleotides match TRBD1. Germline V CDR1 and CDR2: ENHRY, SYGVKD. Trimming at V came to 2 bases and at J to 8 bases, leaving 4 bases not matched to a gene. CDR3 length equals 13 residues. The CDR3 coding sequence is TGTGCCATCAGTGAGCTCAGGGGGCAAGGCTACACCTTC. This codes for CAISELRGQGYTF.